The next 2 T cell receptor beta chains were all read from a single sample in a study of siplizumab effects on memory and regulatory T cells. Sequencing was performed with immunoSEQ multiplex PCR; in TCRdb, only in-frame clones are kept and a portion is missing. The data show about 56,000 clones, around 97% seen once. Sequenced material: naive CD8+ T cells sorted from blood. The receptor source for this set is a human donor in good health.

V is TRBV5-5 and J is TRBJ1-4; TRBD1 matches 7 bases. Germline CDR1 reads SGHKS; CDR2 reads YYEKEE (reference sequence). V lost 2 bases, J lost 0 bases, and 7 bases stayed unmatched. There are 17 residues in the CDR3. CDR3 loop: CASSFGGQITTNEKLFF. The CDR3 nucleotides read TGTGCCAGCAGCTTTGGGGGACAGATTACAACTAATGAAAAACTGTTTTTT.

The V and J genes are TRBV28 and TRBJ2-1, with D perhaps TRBD2 (6 bases). Germline lookup yields CDR1 MDHEN and CDR2 SYDVKM. This CDR3 spans 15 amino acids. V was cut by 5 bases and J by 12 bases, with 23 bases left in between. The CDR3 here is CASSLTYTSGVRQFF. The CDR3, as DNA: TGTGCCAGCAGTCTCACCTACACCTCGGGAGTCAGGCAGTTCTTC. Full variable domain (outside the CDR3, taken from reference TRBV28 and TRBJ2-1): DVKVTQSSRYLVKRTGEKVFLECVQDMDHENMFWYRQDPGLGLRLIYFSYDVKMKEKGDIPEGYSVSREKKERFSLILESASTNQTSMYLCASSLTYTSGVRQFFGPGTRLTVL.